This T cell receptor (beta chain) was documented in a study of T cells after yellow fever vaccination. Germline CDR1 MNHEY, CDR2 SVGEGT. CDR3 length: 13 residues. V lost 4 bases, J lost 4 bases, and 10 bases lay in between. One entry per CDR3 protein results from TCRdb running MiXCR on the 5' RACE reads. The sample lists fewer than 650,000 distinct CDR3 sequences, just over 20% occurring once. Sequencing used PBMCs, obtained less than 25 days after the first yellow fever vaccination. The receptor comes from a man between 18 and 29 years old who received the YFV17D yellow fever vaccine. V is TRBV6-2 or TRBV6-3 and J is TRBJ1-2, with a tentative D call TRBD1 (5 bases). The CDR3 here is CASSLTASYGYTF. The CDR3 DNA reads TGTGCCAGCAGTTTGACAGCCTCCTATGGCTACACCTTC.